This is a list of T cell receptor beta chains from one sample in a study of T cell responses to AZD1222 COVID-19 vaccine. Sequenced by immunoSEQ multiplex PCR; TCRdb stores in-frame clones only, minus some. The sample yields about 110,000 clones, roughly 90% seen once. Sequencing was performed on peripheral blood, taken on day 0 of AZD1222 vaccination. Receptor source: an adult in good health. The CDR3 runs from the conserved cysteine through the conserved F or W. The order of the fields is V gene, D gene, clone size, J gene, CDR3 protein, CDR3 DNA. The D gene is left open where the match is weak. Clone size, where shown, is once, few, many, or a class for clones that have expanded.

V: TRBV2; D: TRBD1; size: -; J: TRBJ1-2; CDR3: CASSYGDSDPTYGYTF; DNA: TGTGCCAGCAGCTACGGGGACAGCGACCCAACATATGGCTACACCTTC
V: TRBV10-3; D: -; size: -; J: TRBJ1-4; CDR3: CAISEGQGGGEKLFF; DNA: TGTGCCATCAGTGAGGGGCAGGGTGGGGGTGAAAAACTGTTTTTT
V: TRBV18; D: -; size: once; J: TRBJ1-1; CDR3: CASSPATLNTEAFF; DNA: TGTGCCAGCTCACCAGCCACTTTGAACACTGAAGCTTTCTTT
V: TRBV9; D: TRBD2; size: few; J: TRBJ2-5; CDR3: CASSPGLAGGVRQETQYF; DNA: TGTGCCAGCAGCCCAGGACTAGCGGGAGGAGTACGTCAAGAGACCCAGTACTTC
V: TRBV30; D: -; size: once; J: TRBJ1-2; CDR3: CAWRALRAGERGYTF; DNA: TGTGCCTGGAGAGCCCTCAGGGCCGGAGAACGTGGCTACACCTTC
V: TRBV6-1; D: -; size: -; J: TRBJ1-1; CDR3: CASSENGANTEAFF; DNA: TGTGCCAGCAGTGAAAACGGAGCGAACACTGAAGCTTTCTTT
V: TRBV23-1; D: -; size: -; J: TRBJ2-7; CDR3: CASSQSARINEQYF; DNA: TGCGCCAGCAGTCAATCAGCCAGAATCAACGAGCAGTACTTC
V: TRBV7-8; D: -; size: -; J: TRBJ1-5; CDR3: CASSSHFNQPQHF; DNA: TGTGCCAGCAGCTCACACTTCAATCAGCCCCAGCATTTT
V: TRBV9; D: TRBD2; size: -; J: TRBJ2-3; CDR3: CASSVSGSLPDTQYF; DNA: TGTGCCAGCAGCGTGAGCGGGAGTTTGCCAGATACGCAGTATTTT
V: TRBV25-1; D: TRBD1; size: -; J: TRBJ2-2; CDR3: CASSAGQGSRTGELFF; DNA: TGTGCCAGCAGTGCGGGACAGGGATCTAGAACCGGGGAGCTGTTTTTT
V: TRBV5-6; D: TRBD1; size: -; J: TRBJ2-7; CDR3: CASSSTGGKTYEQYF; DNA: TGTGCCAGCAGCTCCACAGGGGGCAAAACCTACGAGCAGTACTTC
V: TRBV10-3; D: -; size: -; J: TRBJ1-1; CDR3: CAMGGLNTEAFF; DNA: TGTGCCATGGGGGGCCTGAACACTGAAGCTTTCTTT
V: TRBV11-2; D: -; size: -; J: TRBJ2-7; CDR3: CASSLGPGAYF; DNA: TGTGCCAGCAGCTTAGGACCGGGTGCGTACTTC
V: TRBV4-1; D: TRBD2; size: few; J: TRBJ2-7; CDR3: CASSQVWTSGSAYEQYF; DNA: TGCGCCAGCAGCCAAGTCTGGACTAGCGGGTCCGCCTACGAGCAGTACTTC
V: TRBV18; D: -; size: -; J: TRBJ2-2; CDR3: CASSPPSGGTGELFF; DNA: TGTGCCAGCTCACCACCGTCCGGAGGGACCGGGGAGCTGTTTTTT
V: TRBV20-1; D: TRBD1; size: -; J: TRBJ1-2; CDR3: CSASPGQGLYGYTF; DNA: TGCAGTGCTAGTCCGGGACAGGGACTCTATGGCTACACCTTC
V: TRBV3-1/TRBV3-2; D: -; size: -; J: TRBJ1-4; CDR3: CASSLERTTNEKLFF; DNA: TGTGCCAGCAGCCTTGAGCGGACGACTAATGAAAAACTGTTTTTT
V: TRBV18; D: -; size: -; J: TRBJ2-7; CDR3: CASSPSWEQTSYEQYF; DNA: TGTGCCAGCTCACCCTCTTGGGAGCAGACTTCCTACGAGCAGTACTTC
V: TRBV27; D: TRBD1; size: -; J: TRBJ1-4; CDR3: CASSFTGGQGLMFF; DNA: TGTGCCAGCAGTTTTACGGGGGGACAGGGTTTGATGTTTTTT
V: TRBV5-1; D: -; size: -; J: TRBJ1-4; CDR3: CASSPVGEPLEPLFF; DNA: TGCGCCAGCAGCCCGGTGGGGGAACCCCTTGAGCCACTGTTTTTT
V: TRBV28; D: -; size: -; J: TRBJ1-4; CDR3: CASSLGEKLFF; DNA: TGTGCCAGCAGTTTGGGTGAAAAACTGTTTTTT
V: TRBV5-1; D: -; size: -; J: TRBJ2-3; CDR3: CASSLGGLSTDTQYF; DNA: TGCGCCAGCAGCTTGGGGGGGCTAAGCACAGATACGCAGTATTTT
V: TRBV7-2; D: -; size: -; J: TRBJ2-7; CDR3: CASSLKLDYEQYF; DNA: TGTGCCAGCAGCTTAAAACTAGACTACGAGCAGTACTTC
V: TRBV18; D: TRBD1; size: -; J: TRBJ2-7; CDR3: CASSRMTGLDEQYF; DNA: TGTGCCAGCTCACGGATGACAGGGCTCGACGAGCAGTACTTC
V: TRBV3-1/TRBV3-2; D: -; size: -; J: TRBJ2-1; CDR3: CASSQVSGEKFF; DNA: TGTGCCAGCAGCCAAGTTAGTGGAGAGAAGTTCTTC
V: TRBV2; D: TRBD2; size: -; J: TRBJ2-3; CDR3: CASSRLAGGLDTQYF; DNA: TGTGCCAGCAGCCGACTAGCGGGGGGCTTAGATACGCAGTATTTT
V: TRBV5-1; D: TRBD2; size: -; J: TRBJ2-3; CDR3: CASSQIAGISTDTQYF; DNA: TGCGCCAGCAGCCAAATAGCGGGGATAAGCACAGATACGCAGTATTTT
V: TRBV7-9; D: -; size: -; J: TRBJ2-1; CDR3: CASSLDLYSSYNEQFF; DNA: TGTGCCAGCAGCTTAGACCTCTATAGCTCCTACAATGAGCAGTTCTTC
V: TRBV5-1; D: TRBD1; size: once; J: TRBJ1-5; CDR3: CASSPTGDSLYQPQHF; DNA: TGCGCCAGCAGCCCTACCGGGGACAGCTTGTATCAGCCCCAGCATTTT
V: TRBV19; D: -; size: -; J: TRBJ1-5; CDR3: CASSWGTQPQHF; DNA: TGTGCCAGTAGTTGGGGGACTCAGCCCCAGCATTTT
V: TRBV3-1/TRBV3-2; D: -; size: -; J: TRBJ1-5; CDR3: CASSVCNHQPQHF; DNA: TGTGCCAGCAGCGTGTGCAATCATCAGCCCCAGCATTTT
V: TRBV4-1; D: -; size: -; J: TRBJ1-1; CDR3: CASSQASGGLGTEAFF; DNA: TGCGCCAGCAGCCAAGCTTCCGGGGGCCTCGGCACTGAAGCTTTCTTT
V: TRBV5-1; D: TRBD1; size: -; J: TRBJ1-2; CDR3: CASSLYQQGVEGYTF; DNA: TGCGCCAGCAGCTTGTATCAACAGGGGGTGGAGGGCTACACCTTC
V: TRBV7-2; D: TRBD1; size: -; J: TRBJ2-1; CDR3: CASSSLLQGPGNEQFF; DNA: TGTGCCAGCAGCTCCCTACTACAGGGGCCGGGCAATGAGCAGTTCTTC
V: TRBV7-7; D: -; size: -; J: TRBJ2-7; CDR3: CASSLAEGYEQYF; DNA: TGTGCCAGCAGCTTAGCGGAGGGCTACGAGCAGTACTTC
V: TRBV6-5; D: TRBD1; size: -; J: TRBJ1-5; CDR3: CASSRQGDQPQHF; DNA: TGTGCCAGCAGTCGACAGGGGGATCAGCCCCAGCATTTT
V: TRBV24-1; D: -; size: -; J: TRBJ2-2; CDR3: CATSEAGSRELFF; DNA: TGTGCCACCAGTGAGGCGGGATCCAGGGAGCTGTTTTTT
V: TRBV7-2; D: -; size: -; J: TRBJ2-7; CDR3: CASSLWRDNAYEQYF; DNA: TGTGCCAGCAGCTTGTGGCGGGACAATGCCTACGAGCAGTACTTC
V: TRBV19; D: -; size: -; J: TRBJ2-1; CDR3: CASSIVTRGYNEQFF; DNA: TGTGCCAGTAGTATTGTCACTAGGGGATACAATGAGCAGTTCTTC
V: TRBV19; D: -; size: -; J: TRBJ2-1; CDR3: CASSSITGYNEQFF; DNA: TGTGCCAGTAGTAGTATTACCGGATACAATGAGCAGTTCTTC
V: TRBV19; D: -; size: -; J: TRBJ1-1; CDR3: CASSMPWPNTEAFF; DNA: TGTGCCAGTAGTATGCCGTGGCCTAACACTGAAGCTTTCTTT